This T cell receptor beta chain originates from a study of blood T cell repertoires in COVID-19. There are 14 residues in the CDR3. CDR1 is SGHAT and CDR2 is FQNNGV in the germline V gene. Trimming left V 5 bases short and J 4 bases short, with 12 bases between. Original methodology: Cell counts per sample came from amplifying reference gene primers. Generated by immunoSEQ multiplex PCR, the TCRdb table keeps only in-frame clones and is missing some. That table furnishes V, J and clone size, whereas the DNA furnished D and trimming. The data show roughly 77,000 clones, with approximately 90% seen just once and approximately 6.3% held by the top ten.

The material sequenced was peripheral blood. This TCR was recovered from a woman of 80 years or more with active COVID-19. The J gene is TRBJ1-3, the V gene TRBV11-2, with D possibly being TRBD1 (5 bases). In DNA, the CDR3 is TGTGCCAGCAGCCCCCCAGGGCCCGGAAACACCATATATTTT. Translation: CASSPPGPGNTIYF.